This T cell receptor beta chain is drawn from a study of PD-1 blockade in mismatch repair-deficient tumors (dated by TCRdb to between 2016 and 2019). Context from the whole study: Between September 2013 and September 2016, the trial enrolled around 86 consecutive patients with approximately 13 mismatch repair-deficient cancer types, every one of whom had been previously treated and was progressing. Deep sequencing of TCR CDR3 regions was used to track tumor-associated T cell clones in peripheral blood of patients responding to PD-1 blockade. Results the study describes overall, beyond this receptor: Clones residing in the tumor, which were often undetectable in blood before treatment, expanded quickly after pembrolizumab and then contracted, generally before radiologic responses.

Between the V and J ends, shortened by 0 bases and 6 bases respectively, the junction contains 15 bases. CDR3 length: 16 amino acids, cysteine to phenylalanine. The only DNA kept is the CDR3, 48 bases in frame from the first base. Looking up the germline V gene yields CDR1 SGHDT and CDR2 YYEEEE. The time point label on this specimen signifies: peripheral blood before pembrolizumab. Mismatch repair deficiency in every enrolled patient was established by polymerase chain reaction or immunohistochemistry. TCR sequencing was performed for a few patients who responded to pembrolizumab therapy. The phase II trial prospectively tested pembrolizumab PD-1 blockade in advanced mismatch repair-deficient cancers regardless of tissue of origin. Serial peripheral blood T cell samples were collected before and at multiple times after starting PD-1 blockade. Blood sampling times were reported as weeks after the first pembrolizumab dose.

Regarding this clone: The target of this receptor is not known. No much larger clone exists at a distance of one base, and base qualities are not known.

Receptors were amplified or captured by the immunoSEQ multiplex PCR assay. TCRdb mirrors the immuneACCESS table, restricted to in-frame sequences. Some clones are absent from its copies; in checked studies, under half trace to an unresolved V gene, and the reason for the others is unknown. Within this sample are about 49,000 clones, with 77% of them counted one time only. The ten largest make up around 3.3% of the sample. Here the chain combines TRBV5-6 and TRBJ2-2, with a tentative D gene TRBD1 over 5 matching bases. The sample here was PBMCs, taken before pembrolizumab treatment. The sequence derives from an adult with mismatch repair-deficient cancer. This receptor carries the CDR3 CASSLGGGAWPGELFF. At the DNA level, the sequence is TGTGCCAGCAGCTTGGGGGGTGGGGCCTGGCCCGGGGAGCTGTTTTTT.